This TCR beta chain is drawn from a study of blood T cell repertoires in COVID-19. Study-wide context: In each case, the material was cDNA or gDNA derived from T cells, B-cell-depleted T cells, or PBMCs.

Individuals aged about 18 to 89 years were recruited from 20 to 25 US areas. Clinical history reported by participants formed the basis on which cohorts were assigned. Recovery meant two consecutive negative NP/OP PCR tests, professional clearance, or resolved symptoms. Produced via immunoSEQ multiplex PCR; TCRdb's table is partial and in-frame only. The sample holds about 330,000 clones, more than 85% seen once. Trimming shortened V by 0 bases and J by 2 bases, and 11 bases separated the two germline ends. Germline V gene lookup returns CDR1 LGHDT and CDR2 YNNKEL (reference sequence). The CDR3 covers 15 residues.

The receptor's source is a woman under 40 who had recovered from COVID-19. The sample consisted of PBMCs or T cells enriched from blood (not recorded which). The V call is TRBV3-1 (or the pseudogene TRBV3-2), the J call TRBJ2-7, with D maybe TRBD1 (6 bases). The CDR3 region is CASSQDPGAAYEQYF. In DNA, the CDR3 is TGTGCCAGCAGCCAAGATCCAGGGGCGGCCTACGAGCAGTACTTC.